This TCR beta chain derives from a study of T cell responses to AZD1222 COVID-19 vaccine. The study's findings and limits: The span of vaccine-associated CD4 TCRs extended across spike, with dominance at 160-218 and 743-854. The number of AZD1222 recipients seropositive at baseline was only five or six. The donors showed a predominance of white British ancestry and of females, with possible underestimation of clonal diversity.

Clones were read by immunoSEQ multiplex PCR, and TCRdb kept only the in-frame ones, dropping some. The sample shows 97,000 or so clones, about four fifths of them seen only once. As to this clone: Its antigen is unidentified.

This TCR came from an adult in good health. This specimen consisted of peripheral blood, obtained on day 0 of AZD1222 vaccination.

CDR3 nucleotides: TGTGCCAGCAGCGCGAGACAGGACTCTGGAAACACCATATATTTT. Translated: CASSARQDSGNTIYF. J is TRBJ1-3 and V is TRBV7-6, with D perhaps matching TRBD1 (6 bases). CDR3 length: 15 residues. The V gene lost 5 bases and the J gene lost 0 bases, with 11 bases spanning the gap. Germline V CDR1 and CDR2: SGHVS, FNYEAQ.